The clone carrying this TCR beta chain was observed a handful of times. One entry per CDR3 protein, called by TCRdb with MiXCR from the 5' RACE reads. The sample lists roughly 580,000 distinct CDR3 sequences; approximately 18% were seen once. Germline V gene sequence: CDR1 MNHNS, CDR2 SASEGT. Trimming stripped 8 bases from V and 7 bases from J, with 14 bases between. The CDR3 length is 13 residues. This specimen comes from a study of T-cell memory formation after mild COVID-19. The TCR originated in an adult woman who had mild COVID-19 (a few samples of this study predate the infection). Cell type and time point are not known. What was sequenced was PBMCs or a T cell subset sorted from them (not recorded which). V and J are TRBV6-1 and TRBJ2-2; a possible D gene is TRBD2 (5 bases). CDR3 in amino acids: CASGRGSNGELFF. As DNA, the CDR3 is TGTGCCAGCGGTAGAGGGTCCAACGGGGAGCTGTTTTTT.